This T cell receptor (beta chain) was sequenced during a study of blood T cell repertoires in COVID-19. For the study at large: Acute-phase and convalescent COVID-19 samples originated in the United States, Italy and Spain. T cells, B-cell-depleted T cells, or PBMCs supplied cDNA or gDNA.

In the source study's methods: Counts of nucleated cells, estimated from reference gene primer amplification, were obtained. The method was immunoSEQ multiplex PCR; TCRdb's version includes in-frame clones alone and lacks a portion of them. V and J calls and clone size come straight from that table; D and trimming were deduced from the DNA. The sample lists over 120,000 clones, roughly 88% occurring once. Trimming pared 4 bases from V and 5 bases from J, leaving 17 bases between. The CDR3 is 16 amino acids. Germline CDR1 reads SGHDN; CDR2 reads FVKESK. The chain recombines TRBV14 with TRBJ1-4; TRBD1 might be the D (6 bases). The source is a woman aged 45-65 years with acute or convalescent COVID-19. The sequencing input was peripheral blood. The CDR3 region is CASSPRRGRENEKLFF. The CDR3, as DNA: TGTGCCAGCAGCCCACGCAGGGGCAGGGAAAATGAAAAACTGTTTTTT.